This TCR beta chain appears in the sequencing data of a study of blood T cells in healthy people across ages (dated by TCRdb to the mid-2010s). For the wider study: In model experiments, template switching captured roughly one uniquely barcoded TCR beta cDNA molecule for every two T cells. Using deep sequencing normalized with unique cDNA molecular identifiers, the study measured how TCR beta repertoire diversity changes with age. The donors were split into four age groups: young (average around 17 years), middle-aged (over 35), aged (more than 55) and long-lived (over 80). To avoid experimental bias, donors of different ages were randomly spread across the sequencing lanes. For two donors (one aged 18 to 29 and one aged 80 or older), the study analyzed two additional independent replicas of 1 million unique cDNA reads from the same blood draw. Paper-wide results and their limitations: Total diversity estimates from one million sequenced T cells were considered lower bounds and underestimates. A strong correlation was found between observed TCR beta diversity and the percentage of naive T cells measured by flow cytometry. Conclusive comparison of naive and antigen-experienced compartments was prevented by the profiling of bulk unsorted PBMCs. Observed TCR beta diversity per million T cells fell roughly linearly with age, and a significant reduction was already apparent by age around 40. Donor CMV infection status was unknown, potentially confounding age-related changes in expanded clonotypes. Compared with the aged group, more naive CD4+ T cells, fewer expanded clones and increased TCR diversity were shown by the long-lived group, suggesting age selection.

For this clonotype: The specificity of this receptor is unknown. Per-base qualities were not stored, and no clone one base away is much larger.

The CDR3 spans 12 residues, from the cysteine through the phenylalanine. The DNA shown is the 36-base CDR3, in frame from base 1. The germline V gene encodes CDR1 SNHLY and CDR2 FYNNEI. The V and J ends are trimmed by 6 bases and 6 bases, leaving 11 bases between them. The method was 5' RACE. Reads for this sample came from an Illumina HiSeq 2500. A second about 6 to 11 cycle PCR used a sample-barcoded 5' primer and a J-beta primer mix. Each TCR beta cDNA molecule received a unique molecular identifier from a template-switch 5' adaptor carrying 12 random nucleotides. At least 3 million CDR3-containing paired-end reads were obtained from each sample. First-strand cDNA was synthesized from all RNA with the Mint cDNA synthesis kit, primed by a TRBC-specific oligonucleotide. All cDNA was treated with uracil-DNA glycosylase and then went through a first 18-cycle PCR with the universal primers M1SS and BC2_uni_R. As for how the authors treated the data: Normalization of each sample was performed by random selection of 1 million high-quality reads, each carrying a distinct molecular identifier. Reads with shared molecular identifiers were discarded instead of being binned into consensus sequences. MiTCR, run with a Q25 quality threshold and the strictest error-elimination algorithm, handled CDR3 identification, clonotype clustering and error correction. Lower-bound total TCR beta diversity was estimated with a nonparametric unseen species model using Euler transformation. TCRdb's own reprocessing of the public reads used fastp at Q25 and MiXCR and kept productive beta chains. Rows are unified per CDR3 protein, each entry keeping the most common DNA and genes. TCRdb, not the original authors, processed these V and J calls. Within this sample are about 640,000 distinct CDR3 sequences, with 58% of them counted one time only. The top ten constitute approximately 40% of the sample.

Systemically healthy Caucasian individuals from Russia, 35 to 50 in total and aged about 6 to 90 years, were included as donors. Each donor gave approximately 9.4 milliliters of peripheral blood, drawn into EDTA-treated Vacutainer tubes. PBMCs were isolated by Ficoll-Paque density-gradient centrifugation, with at least 7 million obtained per sample. Total RNA, at least 6 micrograms per sample, was extracted from PBMCs with Trizol reagent. For every donor, flow cytometry on a PBMC aliquot measured the percentage of naive CD45RAhigh/CD27high T cells. Recombination connected TRBV2 to TRBJ1-2; the D gene assignment is ambiguous. This clonotype was sampled from a man in his 60s in good health. Sequenced input: blood. CDR3 protein: CASSRNSHGYTF. The DNA is TGTGCCAGCAGCCGGAACTCCCATGGCTACACCTTC. Supplemented by the reference TRBV2 and TRBJ1-2 proteins around the CDR3, the complete variable domain is EPEVTQTPSHQVTQMGQEVILRCVPISNHLYFYWYRQILGQKVEFLVSFYNNEISEKSEIFDDQFSVERPDGSNFTLKIRSTKLEDSAMYFCASSRNSHGYTFGSGTRLTVV.